This TCR beta chain was identified during a study of cytomegalovirus exposure and HLA in healthy donors. Using immunoSEQ multiplex PCR, the repertoire was profiled, and TCRdb retains in-frame clones only, with some absent. The profile shows about 160,000 clones, roughly 90% of them singletons. With 1 base clipped from V and 7 bases from J, the junction kept 8 bases outside the gene matches. CDR3 length equals 16 residues. Germline V gene data show CDR1 as LGHNA and CDR2 as YSLEER. The source of this sequence is a woman aged 18-29 years in good health and CMV-seronegative. The rearrangement joins TRBV4-3 to TRBJ2-1, with 9 nucleotides matching TRBD1. Material: PBMCs. CDR3 protein: CASSQGVGQGKNEQFF. Written as DNA, the CDR3 is TGCGCCAGCAGCCAAGGCGTTGGACAGGGGAAGAATGAGCAGTTCTTC.